This T cell receptor (beta chain) was obtained from a study of T cells in Graves' hyperthyroidism and ophthalmopathy. Diagnoses used clinical symptoms, serum thyroxine and TRAb, thyroid ultrasound and orbital computed tomography. The PBMCs were taken from around 9 ml of fresh peripheral blood. The CDR3 totals 12 residues. The germline V gene has CDR1 SGHTA and CDR2 FQGNSA. TCR beta CDR3 sequences were amplified from RNA transcripts. HTBI primers were employed in a first-round RT-PCR of the TCR CDR3. TCRdb itself ran the multiplex PCR reads through MiXCR, one entry per CDR3 protein. The table lists 600,000 to 700,000 distinct CDR3 sequences, about 15% of them singletons. As regards this clonotype: At one end, the junction sequence differs from germline, possibly due to a read error.

The sequenced material came from blood. This receptor was identified in a woman aged 40 to 50 with Graves' ophthalmopathy. V usage is TRBV7-2 and J usage is TRBJ2-3; no clear D. The CDR3 DNA reads TGTGTCAGCAGCTTAGATGGTGATACGCAGTATTTT. Amino acid sequence: CVSSLDGDTQYF.